The rows below give T cell receptor beta chains drawn from one sample of a study of blood T cells in healthy people across ages. TCRdb processed the 5' RACE reads anew with MiXCR; each CDR3 protein has one entry. The sample lists about 670,000 distinct CDR3 sequences, approximately 40% occurring once. Sequenced material: blood. Receptor source: an elderly man in good health. CDR3s leave out the opening cysteine and the closing phenylalanine or tryptophan.

j_gene | v_gene | CDR3aa
TRBJ2-1 | TRBV6-2/TRBV6-3 | ASSYGGLAGFGNEQF
TRBJ2-5 | TRBV7-9 | ASSLARLAGLQETQY
TRBJ2-7 | TRBV6-2/TRBV6-3 | ALGTSPLNNEQY
TRBJ1-5 | TRBV2 | ASSEGTGGHQPQH
TRBJ2-7 | TRBV5-7 | ASSLPWGGSSYEQY
TRBJ1-2 | TRBV29-1 | SVEAEHFGHT
TRBJ1-2 | TRBV14 | ASSPRVAYGYT
TRBJ2-3 | TRBV20-1 | SARDVSTATDTQY
TRBJ2-7 | TRBV30 | AWSVGRPYEQY
TRBJ1-1 | TRBV29-1 | SVGGLEDTEAF
TRBJ2-5 | TRBV6-5 | ASSSPSGMETQY
TRBJ2-7 | TRBV5-1 | ASGLADEQY
TRBJ2-1 | TRBV7-9 | ACKGGRADEQF
TRBJ2-1 | TRBV18 | ASSPGGVDHEQF
TRBJ2-3 | TRBV4-3 | ALGVTSGGPTDTQY
TRBJ2-2 | TRBV24-1 | ATSDIGRTANTGELF
TRBJ1-4 | TRBV21-1 | ASTSQEEKLF
TRBJ1-2 | TRBV6-1 | ARSDQDRPNYGYT
TRBJ2-1 | TRBV20-1 | SARRRVDNEQF
TRBJ2-7 | TRBV20-1 | SARRQGGSYEQY
TRBJ1-6 | TRBV7-2 | ASSPGRADNSPLH
TRBJ2-1 | TRBV6-2/TRBV6-3 | ASSYMVTTEQF
TRBJ1-5 | TRBV9 | ASSVDGGATQPQH
TRBJ2-7 | TRBV6-5 | ASSTRGEEREQY
TRBJ2-7 | TRBV20-1 | SARDPTPPYEQY
TRBJ1-5 | TRBV6-2/TRBV6-3 | ASSYPPQPQH
TRBJ2-1 | TRBV6-5 | ASRPRNVGQETQF
TRBJ2-7 | TRBV6-6 | ASNRGHSYEQY
- | TRBV7-3 | ASSLGGLVEQY
TRBJ1-2 | TRBV27 | ASSARDGRGYT
TRBJ1-6 | TRBV14 | ASSLQGAYNSPLH
TRBJ2-5 | TRBV9 | ASSVGSGETQY
TRBJ1-2 | TRBV29-1 | SVEGSGGNYGYT
TRBJ1-4 | TRBV18 | ASSSRTGGPTNEKLF
TRBJ2-7 | TRBV6-2/TRBV6-3 | ASSPQGGGTYEQY
- | TRBV29-1 | SVRRQGARQETQF
TRBJ2-7 | TRBV21-1 | ASSYHRTYRNEQY
TRBJ2-1 | TRBV6-2/TRBV6-3 | ASSHPSRGGLYNEQF
TRBJ2-1 | TRBV5-4 | ASSSRGPSHEQF
TRBJ1-1 | TRBV28 | ASRSAGTGSHTEAF
TRBJ2-5 | TRBV5-1 | ASSPTSGTGGNEQY
- | TRBV7-9 | ASSLGVDRAPYEQY
TRBJ1-4 | TRBV7-2 | ASSLVGDKKLF
TRBJ2-3 | TRBV9 | ASSVASTNTDTQY
TRBJ2-7 | TRBV11-2 | ASSPSGRAGEQY
TRBJ1-2 | TRBV4-3 | ASSQDGGRSLYGYT
TRBJ2-3 | TRBV27 | ASSFFGSSTDTQY
TRBJ2-3 | TRBV20-1 | SAIGSGRILTDTQY
TRBJ1-6 | TRBV14 | ASSQDLAGGNSPLH
TRBJ2-3 | TRBV5-1 | ASSFEGGLGTDTQY
TRBJ1-2 | TRBV7-8 | ASSLDGTGTGYGYT
TRBJ2-1 | TRBV6-1 | ASSEYGGGYNEQF